The next 3 T cell receptor beta chains were all read from a single sample in a study of blood T cell repertoires in COVID-19. The method was immunoSEQ multiplex PCR; TCRdb's version includes in-frame clones alone and lacks a portion of them. The sample yields about 270,000 clones, roughly nine tenths seen once. Sequencing was performed on peripheral blood. The origin of the receptors is a man between 35 and 55 years old with active or convalescent COVID-19.

The chain recombines TRBV27 with TRBJ2-2, with D possibly being TRBD2 (6 bases). Germline CDR1 and CDR2: MNHEY and SMNVEV (reference sequence). CDR3 length: 13 residues. V was shortened by 6 bases and J by 6 bases, with 11 bases between the two germline ends. The CDR3 DNA follows: TGTGCCAGCAGCGGGAGTACATCCGGGGAGCTGTTTTTT. This translates into CASSGSTSGELFF.

This chain connects TRBV27 to TRBJ2-5; D perhaps matches TRBD2 (6 bases). Germline CDR1 and CDR2: MNHEY and SMNVEV (reference sequence). The CDR3 runs to 15 residues. V was cut by 7 bases and J by 4 bases, with 19 bases left in between. CDR3 amino acids: CASTRRGSPRETQYF. In DNA form, the CDR3 reads TGTGCCAGCACCCGCCGGGGGAGCCCTCGAGAGACCCAGTACTTC.

This rearrangement joins TRBV6-5 to TRBJ2-7; D gene uncertain. The CDR3 extends over 14 amino acids. Germline values: CDR1 MNHEY, CDR2 SVGAGI. Trimming cost V 7 bases and J 0 bases, with 13 bases left between them. The CDR3 loop is CASMLVPGSYEQYF. As DNA, the CDR3 is TGTGCCAGCATGCTCGTCCCCGGCTCCTACGAGCAGTACTTC.